The source of this TCR beta chain is a study of spatial heterogeneity in lung cancer. This clonotype came up a few times. With 5 bases removed from V and 7 bases from J, the gap between germline ends came to 12 bases. The CDR3 spans 13 residues. Every TCR cDNA molecule carried a tag that served as a unique molecular identifier. From the 5' RACE reads, TCRdb called clonotypes with MiXCR, one entry per CDR3 protein. The sample contains about 22,000 distinct CDR3 sequences, under 5.5% of which appear only once. Time point of the sample: sample taken at primary tumor resection. This chain uses TRBV12-3 or TRBV12-4 with TRBJ1-5, with unresolved D. This receptor was taken from a male donor with early-stage non-small cell lung cancer. The sequencing used PBMCs, collected at surgery. For the CDR3, the DNA is TGTGCCAGCAGTACCCGAGCCGAACAGCCCCAGCATTTT. Translation: CASSTRAEQPQHF.